This T cell receptor (beta chain) was recorded in a study of blood T cell repertoires in COVID-19. Study at large: The United States, Italy and Spain provided the acute and convalescent COVID-19 samples. PBMCs, B-cell-depleted T cells, or T cells provided the cDNA or gDNA that made up the material.

Germline lookup yields CDR1 MDHEN and CDR2 SYDVKM. Trimming removed 1 base from V and 3 bases from J; junction bases left unmatched: 5. This CDR3 region has 16 residues. TCRdb keeps only in-frame clones here, not all; method: immunoSEQ multiplex PCR. The table records 250,000 to 300,000 clones, less than 90% of them present only once. V and J are TRBV28 and TRBJ1-5, with 8 positions matching TRBD1. The sequence came from a young woman with COVID-19, enrolled during active disease. Sequencing was done on a sample of peripheral blood. The CDR3 sequence is CASSLYDRGYNQPQHF. The CDR3 DNA reads as TGTGCCAGCAGTTTATACGACAGGGGATACAATCAGCCCCAGCATTTT.